These 5 T cell receptor beta chains were sequenced from one sample in a study of shared clonotypes between healthy human individuals. The table came from immunoSEQ multiplex PCR; TCRdb's copy has only in-frame clones and leaves some out. The sample gives 450,000 to 500,000 clones, 76% of which show up once; 10% to 15% is in the top ten. Input material: PBMCs. The receptors were gathered from a woman aged 40 to 50 in good health. Some clones in this sample may be carry-over from other donors' samples.

The chain is built from TRBV28 and TRBJ2-3; the D gene is possibly TRBD2 (5 bases). Germline assignment: CDR1 MDHEN and CDR2 SYDVKM. V was trimmed by 5 bases and J by 2 bases, leaving 14 bases between them. The CDR3 extends over 15 amino acids. The CDR3, as DNA: TGTGCCAGCAGTCCTTCGCCGACTAACACAGATACGCAGTATTTT. Translation gives CASSPSPTNTDTQYF.

This rearrangement joins TRBV19 to TRBJ1-5, with TRBD1 matching 8 bases. Germline V CDR1 and CDR2: LNHDA, SQIVND (reference sequence). The CDR3 covers 16 residues. J was trimmed by 3 bases and V by 6 bases; bases with no gene match: 10. DNA for the CDR3: TGTGCCAGTAGCCCACAGTCGACAGGGGCCAATCAGCCCCAGCATTTT. This codes for CASSPQSTGANQPQHF.

This chain joins TRBV7-2 and TRBJ2-1; D gene uncertain. The CDR3 covers 13 residues. The ends were cut back, 1 base at V and 15 bases at J, with 16 bases in the middle. The germline gives CDR1 SGHTA, CDR2 FQGNSA. CDR3 DNA sequence: TGTGCCAGCAGCTTAGAGTCAGGTGGAATGCCGTTCTTC. This codes for CASSLESGGMPFF. The full variable domain, completed using reference TRBV7-2 and TRBJ2-1, is GAGVSQSPSNKVTEKGKDVELRCDPISGHTALYWYRQSLGQGLEFLIYFQGNSAPDKSGLPSDRFSAERTGGSVSTLTIQRTQQEDSAVYLCASSLESGGMPFFGPGTRLTVL.

The rearrangement uses TRBV7-9 and TRBJ2-7; a weak D match, TRBD2 (6 bases). The CDR3 totals 14 residues. Germline values: CDR1 SEHNR, CDR2 FQNEAQ (reference sequence). Trimming pared 1 base from V and 2 bases from J, leaving 9 bases between. The CDR3 DNA reads as TGTGCCAGCAGCTTAGGACTAGAAACCTACGAGCAGTACTTC. Amino acid sequence: CASSLGLETYEQYF.

This clone has just a few counts. The V and J genes are TRBV18 and TRBJ2-3; TRBD1 is a possible D gene (6 bases). The germline CDR1 and CDR2 sequences are KGHSH and LQKENI. The ends were cut back, 3 bases at V and 12 bases at J, with 16 bases in the middle. This CDR3 contains 13 residues. The CDR3 spells CASSPGARLPQYF. DNA for the CDR3: TGTGCCAGCTCACCGGGGGCCAGACTTCCCCAGTATTTT.